These 23 T cell receptor beta chains were sequenced from one sample in a study of post-analysis software for immune sequencing data. General study results and limits: Compared with controls, patients had more of about five TRBV segments, including TRBV5-6, TRBV5-1 and TRBV20-1.

These TCRs are of unknown antigen specificity. Each TCR beta cDNA library carried unique molecular identifiers. TCRdb reprocessed the PCR reads via MiXCR and lists one record per CDR3 protein. Among 650,000 to 850,000 distinct CDR3 sequences listed, approximately 44% were seen once. The specimen sequenced was blood. The receptor set was obtained from a girl between 5 and 17 years old with multiple sclerosis.

This clonotype was seen more than once but under ten times. The rearrangement uses TRBV29-1 and TRBJ2-1; 8 bases match TRBD2. The CDR3 contains 15 residues. Per germline, CDR1 SQVTM and CDR2 ANQGSEA. J lost 6 bases, V lost 0 bases, and 7 bases had no gene match. Here the CDR3 DNA reads TGCAGCGTTGAAGATCCCAGCGGGAGCCCCAATGAGCAGTTCTTC. Translating it yields CSVEDPSGSPNEQFF.

This clonotype turned up a few times. V gene TRBV20-1 combines with J gene TRBJ2-7; TRBD2 is a possible D gene (6 bases). Trimming took off 2 bases at V and 4 bases at J, with 9 bases between the two ends. CDR1 and CDR2 from the germline V gene are DFQATT and SNEGSKA (reference sequence). This CDR3 region has 12 residues. CDR3 protein: CSARYREYEQYF. The CDR3 DNA is TGCAGTGCTAGATACCGGGAGTACGAGCAGTACTTC.

This clonotype has more than one count but fewer than ten. The chain recombines TRBV27 with TRBJ1-5, with D hard to call. Germline V gene sequence: CDR1 MNHEY, CDR2 SMNVEV (reference sequence). The CDR3 covers 12 residues. The V and J ends lost 4 bases and 3 bases respectively, with 4 bases between them. In DNA form, the CDR3 reads TGTGCCAGCAGTTCGTACAATCAGCCCCAGCATTTT. Its protein is CASSSYNQPQHF.

The CDR3 DNA is TGCAGTGCTCGCCGGACAGCTGAAAAACTGTTTTTT. As protein: CSARRTAEKLFF. J is TRBJ1-4 and V is TRBV20-1; D is possibly TRBD1 (6 bases). This CDR3 comprises 12 residues. Trimming stripped 5 bases from V and 7 bases from J, with 11 bases between. Germline V gene data show CDR1 as DFQATT and CDR2 as SNEGSKA (reference sequence).

The V gene is TRBV24-1, the J gene TRBJ2-3; D is perhaps TRBD1 or TRBD2 (6 bases each). CDR3 length equals 15 residues. The germline V gene has CDR1 KGHDR and CDR2 SFDVKD. Trimming removed 6 bases from V and 0 bases from J, with 12 bases in between. The CDR3 loop reads CATSWRGESTDTQYF. As DNA, the CDR3 is TGTGCCACCAGTTGGAGGGGGGAAAGCACAGATACGCAGTATTTT.

The chain couples TRBV2 to TRBJ2-3, with 10 bases matching TRBD1. Per the germline V gene, CDR1 is SNHLY and CDR2 is FYNNEI. Trimming took 6 bases from V and 4 from J; bases not matched to a gene: 4. This CDR3 contains 14 residues. The DNA for the CDR3 is TGTGCCAGCAGATGGGACAGGGGTGCAGATACGCAGTATTTT. Amino acids: CASRWDRGADTQYF.

The chain combines TRBV30 with TRBJ2-3, with D possibly TRBD2 on 6 matching bases. In germline, CDR1 is GTSNPN, CDR2 SVGIG (reference sequence). The CDR3 runs 14 residues. V was cut by 0 bases and J by 5 bases, with 12 bases left in between. CDR3 nucleotide sequence: TGTGCCTGGAGTGTACTTGGAGGGATAGATACGCAGTATTTT. It is translated as CAWSVLGGIDTQYF. Full variable domain (remainder filled in from reference TRBV30 and TRBJ2-3): SQTIHQWPATLVQPVGSPLSLECTVEGTSNPNLYWYRQAAGRGLQLLFYSVGIGQISSEVPQNLSASRPQDRQFILSSKKLLLSDSGFYLCAWSVLGGIDTQYFGPGTRLTVL.

This chain connects TRBV20-1 to TRBJ1-1, with D perhaps matching TRBD1 (5 bases). This CDR3 contains 13 residues. Per germline, CDR1 DFQATT and CDR2 SNEGSKA (reference sequence). The V and J ends lost 6 bases and 5 bases respectively, with 16 bases between them. CDR3 region: CSAHWGGVTEAFF. The CDR3 DNA reads TGCAGTGCGCACTGGGGAGGGGTGACTGAAGCTTTCTTT.

The CDR3 DNA sequence: TGTGCCAGCAGCCAAAGTCTCGGGCTAGCGGGCAATGAGCAGTTCTTC. The encoded protein is CASSQSLGLAGNEQFF. J is TRBJ2-1 and V is TRBV3-1; TRBD2 matches at 8 bases. Germline assignment: CDR1 LGHDT and CDR2 YNNKEL (reference sequence). Germline trimming cut 2 bases from V and 6 bases from J; bases unmatched to any gene: 9. The CDR3 consists of 16 residues.

This chain links TRBV30 with TRBJ1-1; D is undetermined. Between the trimmed V and J ends, which lost 0 bases and 4 bases, there was a span of 9 bases. This CDR3 region has 13 residues. Germline CDR1 reads GTSNPN; CDR2 reads SVGIG (reference sequence). CDR3 nucleotide sequence: TGTGCCTGGAGTGTATCCGGCACCACTGAAGCTTTCTTT. This gives the protein CAWSVSGTTEAFF.

The V call is TRBV29-1, the J call TRBJ1-2; D call uncertain. The CDR3 totals 12 residues. CDR1 and CDR2 (germline): SQVTM, ANQGSEA. V lost 4 bases and J 3 bases, leaving 9 bases between the germline ends. The CDR3 bases are TGCAGCGTTGGGGAGGGAGACTATGGCTACACCTTC. Protein sequence: CSVGEGDYGYTF.

Only a few counts were recorded for this clonotype. The DNA of the CDR3 is TGTGCCAGCAGTTACTCGGCAGGGGGCGGTTATGGCTACACCTTC. It specifies CASSYSAGGGYGYTF. This chain links TRBV6-2 or TRBV6-3 with TRBJ1-2; 8 bases align to TRBD1. Germline CDR1 reads MNHEY; CDR2 reads SVGEGT. J lost 5 bases, V lost 0 bases, and 5 bases had no gene match. The CDR3 has 15 amino acids.

The chain carries TRBV7-9 and TRBJ2-1; the match to TRBD1 covers 9 bases. The CDR3 sequence is 15 residues long. Unmatched junction bases numbered 6, after V lost 5 bases and J lost 4 bases. The germline gives CDR1 SEHNR, CDR2 FQNEAQ (reference sequence). CDR3 region: CASSIRQGDYNEQFF. CDR3 in DNA: TGTGCCAGCAGCATCAGACAGGGGGATTACAATGAGCAGTTCTTC.

The chain recombines TRBV28 with TRBJ2-4; 7 bases line up with TRBD1. The tail of the sequence fits TRBJ2-7 better, so the J call may be wrong. This CDR3 spans 14 amino acids. Looked up from germline, CDR1 is MDHEN and CDR2 is SYDVKM. The CDR3 region has the DNA TGTGCCAGCAGTAACTCGGGACAGTTGTACGAGCAGTACTTC. Its protein product is CASSNSGQLYEQYF.

The chain has TRBV7-9 and TRBJ1-1, with D hard to call. CDR3 length: 20 amino acids. Trimming shortened V by 7 bases and J by 1 base, and 31 bases separated the two germline ends. Per the germline V gene, CDR1 is SEHNR and CDR2 is FQNEAQ (reference sequence). CDR3: CASIPGGVGLNVLANTEAFF. Written as DNA, the CDR3 is TGTGCCAGCATACCCGGCGGAGTTGGCTTGAACGTACTTGCGAACACTGAAGCTTTCTTT.

This chain uses TRBV7-9 with TRBJ1-4, with a weak D call TRBD1 (5 bases). V lost 0 bases to trimming and J lost 8 bases, with 13 bases between them. This CDR3 is built from 15 residues. Germline V gene lookup returns CDR1 SEHNR and CDR2 FQNEAQ (reference sequence). CDR3 sequence: CASSLAPGIAEKLFF. The CDR3 DNA reads TGTGCCAGCAGCTTAGCCCCAGGGATTGCGGAAAAACTGTTTTTT.

In this sample, this clonotype turned up a few times. The chain combines TRBV12-3 or TRBV12-4 with TRBJ1-1; a possible D gene is TRBD1 (6 bases). The CDR3 spans 16 residues. The V end lost 0 bases, the J end lost 3 bases, and 14 bases lay between the germline ends. The CDR3 spells CASSLASWDKHTEAFF. As DNA, the CDR3 is TGTGCCAGCAGTTTAGCATCGTGGGACAAACACACTGAAGCTTTCTTT.

This clonotype was seen a handful of times. This chain connects TRBV12-3 or TRBV12-4 to TRBJ1-1; D may be TRBD1 (6 bases). This CDR3 spans 13 amino acids. With 6 bases removed from V and 3 bases from J, the gap between germline ends came to 11 bases. The CDR3 reads CASSRGSDTEAFF. In DNA, the CDR3 is TGTGCCAGCAGCAGGGGCTCGGACACTGAAGCTTTCTTT.

This clonotype was counted a few times. The chain uses TRBV20-1 and TRBJ2-7; D is ambiguous. Germline values: CDR1 DFQATT, CDR2 SNEGSKA (reference sequence). V was clipped by 6 bases and J by 6 bases, with 12 bases between them. The CDR3 contains 11 residues. The CDR3 protein is CSATQNLEQYF. For the CDR3, the DNA is TGCAGTGCCACCCAAAATCTCGAGCAGTACTTC.

This clonotype was observed a few times. The chain uses TRBV7-2 and TRBJ2-5; D is unresolved. V shed 0 bases and J shed 5 bases, with 7 bases lying between them. The CDR3 has 13 amino acids. The germline V gene encodes CDR1 SGHTA and CDR2 FQGNSA. The CDR3 here is CASSLAFRETQYF. DNA of the CDR3: TGTGCCAGCAGCTTAGCGTTTCGGGAGACCCAGTACTTC.

The chain joins TRBV6-2 or TRBV6-3 to TRBJ1-5, with 8 nucleotides matching TRBD1. J gave up 4 bases and V 2 bases, and 4 bases lay outside the gene matches. In germline, CDR1 is MNHEY, CDR2 SVGEGT. This CDR3 has 15 residues. The CDR3 is CASSYTTGGNQPQHF. The CDR3 nucleotides are TGTGCCAGCAGTTACACAACAGGGGGTAATCAGCCCCAGCATTTT.

The chain employs TRBV7-2 and TRBJ2-3; weak D call: TRBD2 (5 bases). Looked up from germline, CDR1 is SGHTA and CDR2 is FQGNSA. The CDR3 runs to 16 residues. V was pared by 7 bases and J by 0 bases, with 17 bases between. CDR3 residues: CASNSRAGSSTDTQYF. In DNA, the CDR3 is TGTGCCAGCAACTCCCGGGCGGGCTCGAGCACAGATACGCAGTATTTT.

This chain joins TRBV4-3 and TRBJ1-2; TRBD1 matches 7 bases. The CDR3 runs 15 residues. Germline lookup yields CDR1 LGHNA and CDR2 YSLEER. The V gene end was trimmed by 2 bases and the J gene end by 7 bases; junction bases not matched to a gene: 10. This CDR3 reads CASSQNRQGKGGYTF. CDR3 sequence (DNA): TGCGCCAGCAGCCAAAACAGACAGGGAAAGGGTGGCTACACCTTC.